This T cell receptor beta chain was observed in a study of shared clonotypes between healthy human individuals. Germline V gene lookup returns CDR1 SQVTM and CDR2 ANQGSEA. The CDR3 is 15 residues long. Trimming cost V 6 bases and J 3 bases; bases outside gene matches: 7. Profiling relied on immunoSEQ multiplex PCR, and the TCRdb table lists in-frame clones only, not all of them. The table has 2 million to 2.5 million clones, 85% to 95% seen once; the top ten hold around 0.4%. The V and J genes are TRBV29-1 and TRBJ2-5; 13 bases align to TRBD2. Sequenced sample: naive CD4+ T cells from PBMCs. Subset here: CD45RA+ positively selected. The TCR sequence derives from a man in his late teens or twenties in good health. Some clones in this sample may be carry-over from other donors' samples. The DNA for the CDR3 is TGCAGCGTAGGACGGACTAGCGGGAGTGAAGAGACCCAGTACTTC. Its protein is CSVGRTSGSEETQYF.